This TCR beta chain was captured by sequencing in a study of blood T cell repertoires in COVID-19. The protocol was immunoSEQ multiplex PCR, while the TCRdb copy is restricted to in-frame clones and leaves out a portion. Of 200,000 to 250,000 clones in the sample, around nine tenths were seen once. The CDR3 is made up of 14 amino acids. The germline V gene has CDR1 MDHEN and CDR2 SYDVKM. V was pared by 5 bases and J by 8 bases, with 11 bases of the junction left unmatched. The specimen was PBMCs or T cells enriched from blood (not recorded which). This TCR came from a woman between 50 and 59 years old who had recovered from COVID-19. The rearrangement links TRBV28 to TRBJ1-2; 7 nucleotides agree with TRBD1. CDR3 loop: CASSPARQGRGYTF. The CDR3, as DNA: TGTGCCAGCAGTCCCGCCCGACAGGGACGGGGCTACACCTTC.